Below, 19 T cell receptor beta chains from the same sample are listed, as sequenced in a study of blood T cell repertoires in COVID-19. The method was immunoSEQ multiplex PCR; TCRdb's version includes in-frame clones alone and lacks a portion of them. The sample has roughly 73,000 clones, about four fifths seen once. Specimen: peripheral blood. These receptors all come from a woman aged 70-85 years with acute or convalescent COVID-19.

This clone came up once. The chain couples TRBV11-3 to TRBJ2-2; TRBD1 matches 7 bases. Looked up from germline, CDR1 is SGHNT and CDR2 is YENEEA. V lost 4 bases and J lost 6; bases outside the gene matches: 11. The CDR3 is 16 amino acids. In DNA, the CDR3 is TGTGCCAGCAGCTCCTCTTTTGGCAGGGGGTCCGGGGAGCTGTTTTTT. This codes for CASSSSFGRGSGELFF.

The chain has TRBV18 and TRBJ1-3, with 12 bases that match TRBD1. The CDR3 contains 18 residues. Germline CDR1 KGHSH, CDR2 LQKENI. With 4 bases clipped from V and 3 bases from J, the junction kept 10 bases outside the gene matches. CDR3 loop: CASSQTSGTGGDGNTIYF. The CDR3 coding sequence is TGTGCCAGCTCACAAACATCCGGGACAGGGGGCGATGGAAACACCATATATTTT.

This clone was counted ten times or more. CDR3 amino acids: CASSRENQPQHF. CDR3 bases: TGTGCCAGCAGCCGAGAGAATCAGCCCCAGCATTTT. V and J are TRBV5-4 and TRBJ1-5; no clear D gene. CDR3 size: 12 residues. Per germline, CDR1 SGHNT and CDR2 YYREEE (reference sequence). Trimming removed 4 bases at V and 4 bases at J, with 6 bases between.

The chain recombines TRBV9 with TRBJ1-1; 8 nucleotides line up with TRBD1. The CDR3 extends over 15 amino acids. Trimming cost V 2 bases and J 1 base; bases outside gene matches: 4. The germline CDR1 and CDR2 sequences are SGDLS and YYNGEE. CDR3 nucleotides: TGTGCCAGCAGCGTCCAGGGGGCGGGGAACACTGAAGCTTTCTTT. Encoded protein: CASSVQGAGNTEAFF.

J is TRBJ2-7 and V is TRBV11-2, with D perhaps matching TRBD2 (5 bases). The CDR3 is 11 residues long. The germline V and J ends were trimmed by 10 bases and 5 bases, with 12 bases remaining between them. Germline CDR1 SGHAT, CDR2 FQNNGV. Here the CDR3 reads CATIYGNEQYF. In DNA, the CDR3 is TGTGCCACCATCTACGGGAACGAGCAGTACTTC.

The CDR3 DNA reads as TGCAGCGTTGAAAGGGAGAACTCCTACAATGAGCAGTTCTTC. Protein product: CSVERENSYNEQFF. The chain couples TRBV29-1 to TRBJ2-1; TRBD2 might be the D (5 bases). V shed 2 bases and J shed 0 bases, with 8 bases lying between them. Germline V gene sequence: CDR1 SQVTM, CDR2 ANQGSEA. The CDR3 consists of 14 residues.

J is TRBJ2-3 and V is TRBV7-3; the D is unclear. This CDR3 has 14 amino acids. V was pared by 3 bases and J by 0 bases, with 7 bases between. Looked up from germline, CDR1 is SGHTA and CDR2 is FQGTGA. As DNA, the CDR3 is TGTGCCAGCAGCTTCAGCGAAAGCACAGATACGCAGTATTTT. Translating gives CASSFSESTDTQYF.

This clone was picked up a small number of times. This sequence joins TRBV7-8 and TRBJ1-2; D not resolved. The germline gives CDR1 SGHVS, CDR2 FQNEAQ. This CDR3 is built from 16 residues. Trimming took off 1 base at V and 4 bases at J, with 16 bases between the two ends. Here the CDR3 DNA reads TGTGCCAGCAGCTTAGGACGGGAGGGAAGGCCCTATGGCTACACCTTC. This codes for CASSLGREGRPYGYTF. Full variable domain (rest looked up from reference TRBV7-8 and TRBJ1-2): GAGVSQSPRYKVAKRGQDVALRCDPISGHVSLFWYQQALGQGPEFLTYFQNEAQLDKSGLPSDRFFAERPEGSVSTLKIQRTQQEDSAVYLCASSLGREGRPYGYTFGSGTRLTVV.

The chain is built from TRBV5-1 and TRBJ1-4; D uncertain. This CDR3 comprises 16 residues. The ends were cut back, 5 bases at V and 4 bases at J, with 18 bases in the middle. Germline V gene data show CDR1 as SGHRS and CDR2 as YFSETQ. CDR3 in DNA: TGCGCCAGCAGAGGAGCCCCAGCGGCACTTAATGAAAAACTGTTTTTT. Protein product: CASRGAPAALNEKLFF. Variable domain in full (rest from reference TRBV5-1 and TRBJ1-4): KAGVTQTPRYLIKTRGQQVTLSCSPISGHRSVSWYQQTPGQGLQFLFEYFSETQRNKGNFPGRFSGRQFSNSRSEMNVSTLELGDSALYLCASRGAPAALNEKLFFGSGTQLSVL.

This sequence joins TRBV4-1 and TRBJ2-7; a weak D match, TRBD2 (5 bases). The CDR3 length is 13 residues. Germline CDR1 is MGHRA and CDR2 is YSYEKL. Trimming took 1 base from V and 4 from J, leaving 8 bases between them. The chain's CDR3 is CASSQGRLYEQYF. The CDR3 DNA reads as TGCGCCAGCAGCCAAGGGAGGTTGTACGAGCAGTACTTC.

V usage is TRBV7-2 and J usage is TRBJ2-5, with D possibly matching TRBD1 (6 bases). V was clipped by 5 bases and J by 5 bases, with 15 bases between them. Germline CDR1 and CDR2: SGHTA and FQGNSA. CDR3 length: 14 amino acids. CDR3 DNA sequence: TGTGCCAGCAGCACCGCACAGGGACGGGAGACCCAGTACTTC. Residues: CASSTAQGRETQYF.

As to this clone: An end of the junction does not agree with germline; a read error may underlie this. This rearrangement joins TRBV11-2 to TRBJ2-7; 11 bases map to TRBD1. This CDR3 has 17 residues. Germline loops: CDR1 SGHAT, CDR2 FQNNGV. CDR3 sequence reads: CASSLPRDRGGPYEQHF. As DNA, the CDR3 is TGTGCCAGCAGCTTACCCCGGGACAGGGGGGGGCCCTACGAGCAGCACTTC.

V gene TRBV3-1 (or the pseudogene TRBV3-2) combines with J gene TRBJ1-1; a possible D gene is TRBD1 (6 bases). Trimming took 4 bases from V and 0 from J, leaving 12 bases between them. Looked up from germline, CDR1 is LGHDT and CDR2 is YNNKEL (reference sequence). This CDR3 contains 15 residues. The CDR3 DNA sequence: TGTGCCAGCAGCCCGAGACAGGCCGTGAACACTGAAGCTTTCTTT. This gives the protein CASSPRQAVNTEAFF.

The J gene is TRBJ2-5, the V gene TRBV12-5; tentative D call: TRBD1 (5 bases). V lost 0 bases to trimming and J lost 0 bases, with 8 bases between them. Per germline, CDR1 LGHNT and CDR2 FRNRAP. The CDR3 runs 15 residues. The CDR3 region has the DNA TGTGCTAGTGGTTTGGTAGACAGTAACCAAGAGACCCAGTACTTC. It codes for CASGLVDSNQETQYF.

The V and J genes are TRBV27 and TRBJ2-1; TRBD1 is a possible D gene (5 bases). Per the germline V gene, CDR1 is MNHEY and CDR2 is SMNVEV (reference sequence). Between the trimmed V and J ends, which lost 6 bases and 0 bases, there was a span of 12 bases. CDR3 size: 15 residues. The CDR3 loop is CASRDLQGSYNEQFF. The DNA of the CDR3 is TGTGCCAGCAGAGACTTGCAGGGCTCCTACAATGAGCAGTTCTTC.

The V gene is TRBV3-1 (or the pseudogene TRBV3-2), the J gene TRBJ1-6; no clear D gene. The CDR3 extends over 12 amino acids. The V end was cut by 6 bases, the J end by 7 bases, with 7 bases between. The germline CDR1 and CDR2 sequences are LGHDT and YNNKEL (reference sequence). CDR3 sequence reads: CASRTQNSPLHF. The CDR3 DNA reads as TGTGCCAGCAGGACACAGAATTCACCCCTCCACTTT.

V and J are TRBV28 and TRBJ1-6, with TRBD1 matching over 9 bases. The CDR3 is made up of 15 amino acids. V dropped 5 bases and J dropped 11; count of bases not matched to a gene: 10. From germline, CDR1 is MDHEN and CDR2 SYDVKM. The CDR3 spells CASSPSDRGAAPLHF. The CDR3 DNA reads TGTGCCAGCAGTCCTTCGGACAGGGGAGCGGCACCCCTCCACTTT.

This clone appeared a few times. The V call is TRBV28, the J call TRBJ1-2; 7 positions match TRBD1. The CDR3 has 13 residues. The germline V gene has CDR1 MDHEN and CDR2 SYDVKM. Trimming took 3 bases from V and 7 from J; bases not matched to a gene: 5. The CDR3: CASSFGWTGGYTF. The DNA of the CDR3 is TGTGCCAGCAGTTTCGGGTGGACAGGTGGCTACACCTTC.

CDR3 loop: CASSTPGQGFGTDTQYF. CDR3 sequence (DNA): TGTGCCAGCAGCACCCCGGGACAGGGGTTTGGTACAGATACGCAGTATTTT. V usage is TRBV21-1 and J usage is TRBJ2-3; TRBD1, the D gene given by the table, was not confirmed from the DNA. TRBV21-1 is given as a pseudogene. The CDR3 covers 17 residues.